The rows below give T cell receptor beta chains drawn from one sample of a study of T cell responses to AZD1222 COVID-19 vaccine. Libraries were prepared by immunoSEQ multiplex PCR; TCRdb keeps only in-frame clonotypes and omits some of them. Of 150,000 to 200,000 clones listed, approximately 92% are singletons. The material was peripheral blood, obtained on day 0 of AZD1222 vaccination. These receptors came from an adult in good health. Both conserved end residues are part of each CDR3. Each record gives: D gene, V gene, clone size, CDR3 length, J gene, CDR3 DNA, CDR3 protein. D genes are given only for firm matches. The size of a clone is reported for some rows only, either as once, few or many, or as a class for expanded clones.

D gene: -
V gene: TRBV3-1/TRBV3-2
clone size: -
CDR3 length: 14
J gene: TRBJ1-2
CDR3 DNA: TGTGCCAGCAGCCAAGTCTCTGGGGCCTATGGCTACACCTTC
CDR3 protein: CASSQVSGAYGYTF

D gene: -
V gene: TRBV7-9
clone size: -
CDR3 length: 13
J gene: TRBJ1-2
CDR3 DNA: TGTGCCAGCAGCATTAAGGGAGTAGCTGGCTACACCTTC
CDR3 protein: CASSIKGVAGYTF

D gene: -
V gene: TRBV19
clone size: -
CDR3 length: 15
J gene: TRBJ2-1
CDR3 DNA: TGTGCCAGTAGTCCACAGGCAAGCTCCTACAATGAGCAGTTCTTC
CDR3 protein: CASSPQASSYNEQFF

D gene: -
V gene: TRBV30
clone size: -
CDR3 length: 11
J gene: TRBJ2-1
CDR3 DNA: TGTGCCTGGACAAAGTACAATGAGCAGTTCTTC
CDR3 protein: CAWTKYNEQFF

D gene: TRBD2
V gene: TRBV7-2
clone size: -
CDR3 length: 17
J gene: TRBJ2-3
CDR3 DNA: TGTGCCAGCAGCGCCCTCACTAGCGGGTGGGGGGTAGATACGCAGTATTTT
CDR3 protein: CASSALTSGWGVDTQYF

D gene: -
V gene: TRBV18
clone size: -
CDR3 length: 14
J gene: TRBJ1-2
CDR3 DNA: TGTGCCAGCTCGCTACAGGTAAACGCATATGGCTACACCTTC
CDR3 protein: CASSLQVNAYGYTF

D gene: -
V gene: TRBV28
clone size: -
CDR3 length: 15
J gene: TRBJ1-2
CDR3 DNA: TGTGCCAGCAGAGCTACAGGGAATTGGGGCTATGGCTACACCTTC
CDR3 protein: CASRATGNWGYGYTF

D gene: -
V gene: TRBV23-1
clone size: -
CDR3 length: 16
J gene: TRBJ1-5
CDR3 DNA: TGCGCCAGCAGTCAATCGAACAGGGAGTTAAATCAGCCCCAGCATTTT
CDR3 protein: CASSQSNRELNQPQHF

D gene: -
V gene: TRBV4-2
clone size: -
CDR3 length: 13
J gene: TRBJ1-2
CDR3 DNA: TGTGCCAGCAGCCCCGAGGTCACTGATGGCTACACCTTC
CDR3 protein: CASSPEVTDGYTF

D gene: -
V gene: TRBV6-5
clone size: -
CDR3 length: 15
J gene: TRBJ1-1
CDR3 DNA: TGTGCCAGCAGTTACGCAGGGGTTGGGAACACTGAAGCTTTCTTT
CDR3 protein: CASSYAGVGNTEAFF

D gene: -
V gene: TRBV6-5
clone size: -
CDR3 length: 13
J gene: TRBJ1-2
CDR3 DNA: TGTGCCAGCAGGGCGGGATTAACCTATGGCTACACCTTC
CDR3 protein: CASRAGLTYGYTF

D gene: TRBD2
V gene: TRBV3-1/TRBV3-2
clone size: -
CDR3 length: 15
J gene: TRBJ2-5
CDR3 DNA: TGTGCCAGCAGCCCCGGGGTAGCGGGGGGAGAGACCCAGTACTTC
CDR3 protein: CASSPGVAGGETQYF

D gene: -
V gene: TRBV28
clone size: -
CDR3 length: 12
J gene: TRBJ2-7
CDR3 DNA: TGTGCCAGCAGTTCTAGTTTCTACGAGCAGTACTTC
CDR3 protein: CASSSSFYEQYF

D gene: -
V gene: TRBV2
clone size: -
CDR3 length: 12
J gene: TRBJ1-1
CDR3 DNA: TGTGCCAGCAGTGAAATTAGGTCTCAAGCTTTCTTT
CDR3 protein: CASSEIRSQAFF

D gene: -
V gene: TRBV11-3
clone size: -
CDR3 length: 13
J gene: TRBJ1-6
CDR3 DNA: TGTGCCAGCAGCGCGTTTGGGGATTCACCCCTCCACTTT
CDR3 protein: CASSAFGDSPLHF

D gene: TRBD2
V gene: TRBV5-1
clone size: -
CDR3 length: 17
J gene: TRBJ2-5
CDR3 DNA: TGCGCCAGCAGCTTGGTTGGGACTAGCGGGGGTCAAGAGACCCAGTACTTC
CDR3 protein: CASSLVGTSGGQETQYF

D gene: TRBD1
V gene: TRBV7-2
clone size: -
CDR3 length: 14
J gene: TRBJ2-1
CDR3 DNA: TGTGCCAGCAGCTTAGTTGGGACAGACAATGAGCAGTTCTTC
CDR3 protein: CASSLVGTDNEQFF

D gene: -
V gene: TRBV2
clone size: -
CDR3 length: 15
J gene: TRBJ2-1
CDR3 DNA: TGTGCCAGCAGACCCACACTAGACTCCTACAATGAGCAGTTCTTC
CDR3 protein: CASRPTLDSYNEQFF

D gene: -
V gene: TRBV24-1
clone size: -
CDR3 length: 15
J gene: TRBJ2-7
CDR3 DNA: TGTGCCACCAGTGAAGGGGGGGGAGGTCCCTACGAGCAGTACTTC
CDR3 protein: CATSEGGGGPYEQYF

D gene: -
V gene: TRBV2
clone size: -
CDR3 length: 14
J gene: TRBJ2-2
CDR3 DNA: TGTGCCAGCAGGCGGGACACCCAATTCGGGGAGCTGTTTTTT
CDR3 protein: CASRRDTQFGELFF

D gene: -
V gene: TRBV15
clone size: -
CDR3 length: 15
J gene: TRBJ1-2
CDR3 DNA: TGTGCCACCAGCAGAGATAGAGGGCAGGGGAATGGCTACACCTTC
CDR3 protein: CATSRDRGQGNGYTF

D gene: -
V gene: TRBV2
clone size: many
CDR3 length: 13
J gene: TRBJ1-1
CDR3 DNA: TGTGCCAGCATCAAGGGGGAAGTCGCTGAAGCTTTCTTT
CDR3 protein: CASIKGEVAEAFF

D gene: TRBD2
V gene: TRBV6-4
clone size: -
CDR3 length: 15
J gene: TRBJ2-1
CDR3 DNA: TGTGCCAGCATGCGGACTAGCGGGGCATACAATGAGCAGTTCTTC
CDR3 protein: CASMRTSGAYNEQFF

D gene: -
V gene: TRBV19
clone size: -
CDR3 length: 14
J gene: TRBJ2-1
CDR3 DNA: TGTGCCAGTAGCAGGGGAAGCTCCTACAATGAGCAGTTCTTC
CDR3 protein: CASSRGSSYNEQFF

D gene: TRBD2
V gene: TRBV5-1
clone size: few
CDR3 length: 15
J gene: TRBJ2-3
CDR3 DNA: TGCGCCAGCAGCTTGGATAGCGGGGGGGCTGATACGCAGTATTTT
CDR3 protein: CASSLDSGGADTQYF

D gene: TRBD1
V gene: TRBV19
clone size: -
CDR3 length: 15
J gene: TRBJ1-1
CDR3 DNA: TGTGCCAGTAGACAGGGGGCTGTTCCGAGGGATGAAGCTTTCTTT
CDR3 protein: CASRQGAVPRDEAFF

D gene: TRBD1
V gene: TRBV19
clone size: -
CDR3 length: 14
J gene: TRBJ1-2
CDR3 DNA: TGTGCCAGTAGTCCAGGGGGCATGACAGATGGCTACACCTTC
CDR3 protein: CASSPGGMTDGYTF

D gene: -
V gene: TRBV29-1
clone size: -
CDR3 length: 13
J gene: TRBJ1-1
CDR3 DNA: TGCACCGGCCGACGGCCCAACGGTACTGAAGCTTTCTTT
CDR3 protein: CTGRRPNGTEAFF

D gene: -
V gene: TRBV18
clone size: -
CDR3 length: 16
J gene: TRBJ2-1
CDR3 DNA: TGTGCCAGCTCACCGCCGGAGAGCGGGTTCACTGGGGAGCAGTTCTTC
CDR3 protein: CASSPPESGFTGEQFF

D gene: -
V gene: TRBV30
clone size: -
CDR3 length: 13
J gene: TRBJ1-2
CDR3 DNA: TGTGCCTGGATTGGGGGACGTAACTATGGCTACACCTTC
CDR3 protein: CAWIGGRNYGYTF

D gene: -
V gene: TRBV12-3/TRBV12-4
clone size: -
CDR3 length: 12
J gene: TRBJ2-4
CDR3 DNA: TGTGCCAGCAGTCCCATACAAAACATTCAGTACTTC
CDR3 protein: CASSPIQNIQYF

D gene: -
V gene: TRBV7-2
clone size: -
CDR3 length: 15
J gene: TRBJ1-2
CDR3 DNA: TGTGCCAGCAGCTTAGGCGGAGGCTCAAGCTATGGCTACACCTTC
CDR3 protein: CASSLGGGSSYGYTF

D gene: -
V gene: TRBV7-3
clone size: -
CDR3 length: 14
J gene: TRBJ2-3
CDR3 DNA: TGTGCCAGCAGCTTAGGCGGGGCCACAGATACGCAGTATTTT
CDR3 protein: CASSLGGATDTQYF

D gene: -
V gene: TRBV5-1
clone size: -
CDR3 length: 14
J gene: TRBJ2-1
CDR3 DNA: TGCGCCAGCAGCCCGGACAGTCCCTACAATGAGCAGTTCTTC
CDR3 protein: CASSPDSPYNEQFF

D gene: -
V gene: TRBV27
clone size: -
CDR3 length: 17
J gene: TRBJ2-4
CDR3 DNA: TGTGCCAGCAGACCCAGGGGCGGGGCCGTAGCCAAAAACATTCAGTACTTC
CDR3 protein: CASRPRGGAVAKNIQYF

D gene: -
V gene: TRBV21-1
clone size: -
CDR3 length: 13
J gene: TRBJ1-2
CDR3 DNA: TGTGCCAGCATCCCGACAGAGAACTATGGCTACACCTTC
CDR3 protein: CASIPTENYGYTF

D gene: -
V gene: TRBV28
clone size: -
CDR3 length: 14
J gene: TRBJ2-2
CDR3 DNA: TGTGCCAGCAGTTTAGTGGGGCCCAGGGGGGAGCTGTTTTTT
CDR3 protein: CASSLVGPRGELFF

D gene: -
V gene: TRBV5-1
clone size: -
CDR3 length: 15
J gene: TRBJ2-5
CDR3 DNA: TGCGCCAGCAGCTTGGATGTGGGGGGCGAAGAGACCCAGTACTTC
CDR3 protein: CASSLDVGGEETQYF

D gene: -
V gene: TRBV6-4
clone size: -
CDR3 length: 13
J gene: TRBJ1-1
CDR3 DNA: TGTGCCAGCAGTGACCGGGACATAACTGAAGCTTTCTTT
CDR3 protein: CASSDRDITEAFF

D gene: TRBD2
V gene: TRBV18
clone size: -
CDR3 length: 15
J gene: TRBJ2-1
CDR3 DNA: TGTGCCAGCTCTATGGGACTAGCGGGGGCTAATGAGCAGTTCTTC
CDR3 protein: CASSMGLAGANEQFF

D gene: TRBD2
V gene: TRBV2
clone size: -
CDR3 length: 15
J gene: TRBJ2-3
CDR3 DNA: TGTGCCAGCAGGGCCCGGACTAGCGGCACAGATACGCAGTATTTT
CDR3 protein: CASRARTSGTDTQYF

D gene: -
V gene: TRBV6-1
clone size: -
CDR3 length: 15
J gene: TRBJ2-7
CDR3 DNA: TGTGCCAGCAGTGAAGCCTGGCAGCTCTCCTACGAGCAGTACTTC
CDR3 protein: CASSEAWQLSYEQYF

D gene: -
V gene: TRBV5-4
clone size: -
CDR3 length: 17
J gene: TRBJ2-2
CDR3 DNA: TGTGCCAGCAGCCCCCCACCAACAGGGAGGGGCACCGGGGAGCTGTTTTTT
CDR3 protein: CASSPPPTGRGTGELFF

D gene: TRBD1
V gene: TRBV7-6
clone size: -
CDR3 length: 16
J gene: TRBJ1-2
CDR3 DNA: TGTGCCAGCAGCTTAGGAGGGACAGGGCTGATCTATGGCTACACCTTC
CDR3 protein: CASSLGGTGLIYGYTF

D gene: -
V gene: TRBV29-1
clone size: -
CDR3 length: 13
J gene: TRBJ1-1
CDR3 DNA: TGCAGCGCTGGGGGCGGGGGGCTCACTGAAGCTTTCTTT
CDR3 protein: CSAGGGGLTEAFF

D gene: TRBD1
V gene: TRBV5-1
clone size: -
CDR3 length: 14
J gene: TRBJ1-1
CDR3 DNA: TGCGCCAGCAGCTTCGGACAGGGGAAGATTGAAGCTTTCTTT
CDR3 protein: CASSFGQGKIEAFF

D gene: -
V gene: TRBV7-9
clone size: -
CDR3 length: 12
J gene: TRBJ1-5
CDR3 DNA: TGTGCCAGCAGCGGGGGAGAGGAGCCCCAGCATTTT
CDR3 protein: CASSGGEEPQHF

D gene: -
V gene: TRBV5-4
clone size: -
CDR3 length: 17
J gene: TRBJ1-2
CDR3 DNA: TGTGCCAGCAGCTCACTGATCGACTGGCCCTTGGATTATGGCTACACCTTC
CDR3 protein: CASSSLIDWPLDYGYTF

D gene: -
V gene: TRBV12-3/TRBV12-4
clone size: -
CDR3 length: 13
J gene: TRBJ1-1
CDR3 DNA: TGTGCCAGCCGGGCACAGCTGAACACTGAAGCTTTCTTT
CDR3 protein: CASRAQLNTEAFF

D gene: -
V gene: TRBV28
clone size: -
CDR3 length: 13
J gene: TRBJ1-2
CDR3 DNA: TGTGCCAGCAGTTTCCGGACAGAATATGGCTACACCTTC
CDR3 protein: CASSFRTEYGYTF

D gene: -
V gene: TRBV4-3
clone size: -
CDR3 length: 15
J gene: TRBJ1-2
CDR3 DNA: TGCGCCAGCAGCCAGGATGGGGGGGGGAACTATGGCTACACCTTC
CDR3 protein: CASSQDGGGNYGYTF

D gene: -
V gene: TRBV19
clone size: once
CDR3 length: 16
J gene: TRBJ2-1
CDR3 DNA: TGTGCCAGTAGTATGGGGAGCAACGGGTATCACAATGAGCAGTTCTTC
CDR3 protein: CASSMGSNGYHNEQFF

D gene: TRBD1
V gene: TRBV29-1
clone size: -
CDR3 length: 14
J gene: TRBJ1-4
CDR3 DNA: TGCAGCACCGGACAGGGGACGACTAATGAAAAACTGTTTTTT
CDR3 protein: CSTGQGTTNEKLFF

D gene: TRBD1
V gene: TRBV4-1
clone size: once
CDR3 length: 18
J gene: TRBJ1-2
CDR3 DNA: TGCGCCAGCAGCCAAGCTCTTACTCAGGGGGCTGGTAACTATGGCTACACCTTC
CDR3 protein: CASSQALTQGAGNYGYTF

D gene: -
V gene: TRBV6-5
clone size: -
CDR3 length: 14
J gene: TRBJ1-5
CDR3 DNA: TGTGCCAGCAGTTACTTGGGGGGAGAGCAGCCCCAGCATTTT
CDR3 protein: CASSYLGGEQPQHF

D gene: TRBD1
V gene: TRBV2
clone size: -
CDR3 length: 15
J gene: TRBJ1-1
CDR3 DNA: TGTGCCAGCAGAAGGACAGGGGGCGAAGACACTGAAGCTTTCTTT
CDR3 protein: CASRRTGGEDTEAFF